The 21 T cell receptor beta chains in this list originate from one sample, sequenced in a study of cytomegalovirus exposure and HLA in healthy donors. PCR used 60 Vbeta primers and 13 Jbeta primers. Generated by immunoSEQ multiplex PCR, the TCRdb table keeps only in-frame clones and is missing some. The profile covers approximately 32,000 clones, with approximately 79% appearing a single time and less than 10% taken by the ten largest. Specimen: PBMCs. The receptors here all came from a woman in her twenties or thirties in good health and CMV-seropositive.

This clone has a handful of counts. The chain uses TRBV11-3 and TRBJ2-1; 8 nucleotides line up with TRBD2. The CDR3 contains 15 residues. Germline CDR1 and CDR2: SGHNT and YENEEA. V was pared by 0 bases and J by 4 bases, with 2 bases of the junction left unmatched. The chain's CDR3 is CASSLETSDYNEQFF. The CDR3 DNA sequence: TGTGCCAGCAGCTTAGAGACTAGCGATTACAATGAGCAGTTCTTC. The entire variable domain, with the rest obtained from reference TRBV11-3 and TRBJ2-1, is as follows: EAGVVQSPRYKIIEKKQPVAFWCNPISGHNTLYWYLQNLGQGPELLIRYENEEAVDDSQLPKDRFSAERLKGVDSTLKIQPAELGDSAVYLCASSLETSDYNEQFFGPGTRLTVL.

The table lists this clone with a count of one. The chain has TRBV7-3 and TRBJ2-6; 10 bases match TRBD1. V dropped 1 base and J dropped 0; count of bases not matched to a gene: 3. The germline V gene has CDR1 SGHTA and CDR2 FQGTGA. CDR3 length: 18 amino acids. CDR3 nucleotide sequence: TGTGCCAGCAGCTTAAGGGGACAGGGGTCCTCTGGGGCCAACGTCCTGACTTTC. This encodes CASSLRGQGSSGANVLTF.

V gene TRBV16 combines with J gene TRBJ1-1, with 7 bases that match TRBD1. This CDR3 has 14 residues. Germline CDR1 KGHSY, CDR2 FQNENV. After removal of 0 bases from V and 8 bases from J, the junction contained 6 bases not matched to a gene. CDR3 nucleotides: TGTGCCAGCAGCCAATCCCCGGGACAGCCCGAAGCTTTCTTT. It yields the protein CASSQSPGQPEAFF.

The V call is TRBV19, the J call TRBJ2-5; no reliable D call. V was pared by 4 bases and J by 3 bases, with 12 bases between. The CDR3 extends over 14 amino acids. Looked up from germline, CDR1 is LNHDA and CDR2 is SQIVND (reference sequence). CDR3 amino acids: CASSTRQVKETQYF. The CDR3 region has the DNA TGTGCCAGTAGTACGCGCCAAGTCAAAGAGACCCAGTACTTC.

In this sample, this clone turned up a few times. The chain combines TRBV5-1 with TRBJ2-3; 9 nucleotides agree with TRBD2. Germline CDR1 is SGHRS and CDR2 is YFSETQ. The J segment lost 2 bases and the V segment lost 0 bases, leaving 13 bases of the junction unmatched. The CDR3 length is 19 residues. The CDR3 coding sequence is TGCGCCAGCAGCTTGGTAGTCGCTAGCGGGATTGGTGCCACAGATACGCAGTATTTT. Amino acids: CASSLVVASGIGATDTQYF.

This sequence joins TRBV19 and TRBJ2-7; no clear D gene. Germline CDR1 and CDR2: LNHDA and SQIVND (reference sequence). Between the trimmed V and J ends, which lost 4 bases and 2 bases, there was a span of 9 bases. The CDR3 loop spans 13 amino acids. The CDR3 nucleotides are TGTGCCAGTAGTACTACTTCCCCCTACGAGCAGTACTTC. Its translation is CASSTTSPYEQYF. The entire variable domain, with the rest obtained from reference TRBV19 and TRBJ2-7, is as follows: DGGITQSPKYLFRKEGQNVTLSCEQNLNHDAMYWYRQDPGQGLRLIYYSQIVNDFQKGDIAEGYSVSREKKESFPLTVTSAQKNPTAFYLCASSTTSPYEQYFGPGTRLTVT.

A few counts support this clone. The J gene is TRBJ1-2, the V gene TRBV29-1, with D possibly matching TRBD1 (5 bases). The germline CDR1 and CDR2 sequences are SQVTM and ANQGSEA. V dropped 3 bases and J dropped 8 bases, with 13 bases sitting between them. The CDR3 extends over 12 amino acids. The CDR3 spells CSVEGTPGGYTF. The DNA for the CDR3 is TGCAGCGTTGAGGGGACTCCGGGAGGCTACACCTTC. The complete variable domain, with remaining parts taken from reference TRBV29-1 and TRBJ1-2, reads SAVISQKPSRDICQRGTSLTIQCQVDSQVTMMFWYRQQPGQSLTLIATANQGSEATYESGFVIDKFPISRPNLTFSTLTVSNMSPEDSSIYLCSVEGTPGGYTFGSGTRLTVV.

V gene TRBV7-9 combines with J gene TRBJ1-3; the match to TRBD1 covers 7 bases. This CDR3 contains 16 residues. The junction had 7 bases not matched to a gene; V was cut back by 5 bases and J by 0 bases. Looked up from germline, CDR1 is SEHNR and CDR2 is FQNEAQ (reference sequence). The DNA for the CDR3 is TGTGCCAGCAGCCCCAGACAGGGTTCCTCTGGAAACACCATATATTTT. This codes for CASSPRQGSSGNTIYF. The whole variable domain, remainder taken from reference TRBV7-9 and TRBJ1-3, is DTGVSQNPRHKITKRGQNVTFRCDPISEHNRLYWYRQTLGQGPEFLTYFQNEAQLEKSRLLSDRFSAERPKGSFSTLEIQRTEQGDSAMYLCASSPRQGSSGNTIYFGEGSWLTVV.

The chain has TRBV19 and TRBJ2-7; 8 bases line up with TRBD2. The CDR3 is 15 residues long. V lost 7 bases, J lost 0 bases, and 8 bases stayed unmatched. Germline V gene sequence: CDR1 LNHDA, CDR2 SQIVND (reference sequence). The chain's CDR3 is CASTPAGAPSYEQYF. The CDR3, as DNA: TGTGCCAGTACCCCAGCGGGAGCTCCCTCCTACGAGCAGTACTTC.

This rearrangement joins TRBV6-1 to TRBJ2-5, with D unclear. The germline V gene has CDR1 MNHNS and CDR2 SASEGT. V gave up 2 bases and J gave up 6 bases, with 13 bases separating them. The CDR3 is 14 residues long. As DNA, the CDR3 is TGTGCCAGCAGTGAATCCGAGACACCACAGACCCAGTACTTC. Encoded protein: CASSESETPQTQYF.

The chain uses TRBV9 and TRBJ2-1; TRBD1 aligns across 7 bases. Trimming cost V 4 bases and J 6 bases; bases outside gene matches: 13. The CDR3 extends over 16 amino acids. Germline V CDR1 and CDR2: SGDLS, YYNGEE. This CDR3 is CASSPRTGLTANEQFF. CDR3 DNA sequence: TGTGCCAGCAGCCCCCGGACAGGATTAACAGCCAATGAGCAGTTCTTC.

The rearrangement joins TRBV7-3 to TRBJ2-1, with D maybe TRBD2 (6 bases). With 3 bases removed from V and 8 bases from J, the gap between germline ends came to 11 bases. The CDR3 runs 13 residues. CDR1 SGHTA and CDR2 FQGTGA come from the germline V gene. The CDR3 region has the DNA TGTGCCAGCAGCTTGACGGGAGTCGATGAGCAGTTCTTC. Translating it yields CASSLTGVDEQFF.

This clone was observed a few times. J is TRBJ2-1 and V is TRBV7-9; 8 nucleotides align to TRBD2. The CDR3 spans 16 residues. With 2 bases clipped from V and 4 bases from J, the junction kept 7 bases outside the gene matches. Germline CDR1 SEHNR, CDR2 FQNEAQ (reference sequence). CDR3 protein: CASSLYLGTSYNEQFF. DNA for the CDR3: TGTGCCAGCAGCTTATACCTCGGGACTAGTTACAATGAGCAGTTCTTC.

The genes are TRBV9 and TRBJ2-1; 8 nucleotides align to TRBD2. The CDR3 has 16 residues. In germline, CDR1 is SGDLS, CDR2 YYNGEE. The ends lost 3 bases at V and 10 bases at J; junction bases unmatched: 15. CDR3 nucleotide sequence: TGTGCCAGCAGCGCCATCGCCCCGGGGGGGGCCCACGAGCAGTTCTTC. Its translation: CASSAIAPGGAHEQFF.

This chain links TRBV19 with TRBJ1-5; TRBD1 is a possible D gene (6 bases). Germline loops: CDR1 LNHDA, CDR2 SQIVND (reference sequence). Trimming took 7 bases from V and 2 from J, leaving 15 bases between them. There are 15 residues in the CDR3. The CDR3 coding sequence is TGTGCCAGTAAGGCAGAGTCAGGGGGCAATCAGCCCCAGCATTTT. Translated: CASKAESGGNQPQHF.

The rearrangement joins TRBV30 to TRBJ1-2; TRBD1 is a possible D gene (6 bases). V was cut by 4 bases and J by 8 bases, with 20 bases left in between. Germline V gene sequence: CDR1 GTSNPN, CDR2 SVGIG (reference sequence). This CDR3 spans 14 amino acids. Here the CDR3 reads CAWTDPGARWGYTF. The CDR3 DNA follows: TGTGCCTGGACCGATCCAGGGGCGAGGTGGGGCTACACCTTC.

This clone was recorded only once. V usage is TRBV7-2 and J usage is TRBJ1-1, with 9 positions matching TRBD1. The J segment lost 6 bases and the V segment lost 5 bases, leaving 19 bases of the junction unmatched. Germline CDR1 SGHTA, CDR2 FQGNSA. This CDR3 has 18 residues. CDR3 amino acids: CASSPRWDKQGARAEAFF. The CDR3, as DNA: TGTGCCAGCAGCCCCCGGTGGGATAAACAGGGGGCTCGCGCTGAAGCTTTCTTT.

This chain uses TRBV28 with TRBJ2-7, with 9 bases aligning to TRBD2. After removal of 1 base from V and 3 bases from J, the junction contained 4 bases not matched to a gene. The CDR3 runs 15 residues. Germline loops: CDR1 MDHEN, CDR2 SYDVKM. The CDR3 DNA is TGTGCCAGCAGTTTATTGATAGCGGGGGTCTACGAGCAGTACTTC. It is translated as CASSLLIAGVYEQYF.

In its sample, this clone was seen once. A junction boundary mismatches the germline segment, possibly from a read error. The gene calls are TRBV7-2 and TRBJ1-2; TRBD1 agrees at 8 bases. The germline gives CDR1 SGHTA, CDR2 FQGNSA. The CDR3 totals 15 residues. CDR3 nucleotide sequence: TGTGCCAGCAGCTTATCCACAGGGGGTGTCTATGGCTACCCCTTC. Translated: CASSLSTGGVYGYPF.

This clone showed up just once. The V and J genes are TRBV11-2 and TRBJ1-3; D remains ambiguous. The CDR3 loop spans 13 amino acids. V lost 4 bases to trimming and J lost 3 bases, with 7 bases between them. Per the germline V gene, CDR1 is SGHAT and CDR2 is FQNNGV. The CDR3, as DNA: TGTGCCAGCAGCTCAATTTTTGGAAACACCATATATTTT. Encoded protein: CASSSIFGNTIYF.

The J gene is TRBJ2-1, the V gene TRBV4-1; D might be TRBD2 (6 bases). The CDR3 has 15 residues. V was shortened by 4 bases and J by 8 bases, with 18 bases between the two germline ends. Germline loops: CDR1 MGHRA, CDR2 YSYEKL. CDR3 DNA sequence: TGCGCCAGCAGCCTTTCGGGGCGGGGCGGGGATGAGCAGTTCTTC. It is translated as CASSLSGRGGDEQFF.